These 6 T cell receptor beta chains originate from one sample sequenced in a study of blood T cell repertoires in COVID-19. This table comes from immunoSEQ multiplex PCR, and its TCRdb copy is limited to in-frame clones, with some not included. The table lists approximately 120,000 clones, roughly four fifths of them singletons. The sequenced sample consisted of peripheral blood. The receptors stem from a man younger than 45 with COVID-19, enrolled during active disease.

The V and J genes are TRBV2 and TRBJ2-7; D is perhaps TRBD2 (7 bases). This CDR3 is built from 15 residues. The V gene's germline CDR1 is SNHLY and CDR2 FYNNEI. V lost 6 bases and J lost 7, with 22 bases in between. Here the CDR3 DNA reads TGTGCCAGCAGCCATCCGCTCGCGGGGGCCGGGGAGCAGTACTTC. This translates into CASSHPLAGAGEQYF. The complete variable domain, with remaining parts taken from reference TRBV2 and TRBJ2-7, reads EPEVTQTPSHQVTQMGQEVILRCVPISNHLYFYWYRQILGQKVEFLVSFYNNEISEKSEIFDDQFSVERPDGSNFTLKIRSTKLEDSAMYFCASSHPLAGAGEQYFGPGTRLTVT.

The V call is TRBV6-2 or TRBV6-3, the J call TRBJ1-2; D is perhaps TRBD1 (6 bases). Germline assignment: CDR1 MNHEY and CDR2 SVGEGT. V lost 6 bases to trimming and J lost 0 bases, with 14 bases between them. This CDR3 region has 15 residues. As DNA, the CDR3 is TGTGCCAGCAGCAAACAGGGCAGAGCTAACTATGGCTACACCTTC. Its protein product is CASSKQGRANYGYTF.

The gene calls are TRBV14 and TRBJ2-1; 11 bases are shared with TRBD1. In germline, CDR1 is SGHDN, CDR2 FVKESK. V lost 2 bases, J lost 7 bases, and 4 bases stayed unmatched. The CDR3 covers 15 residues. The CDR3 reads CASSQTGTGGNEQFF. Here the CDR3 DNA reads TGTGCCAGCAGCCAAACCGGGACAGGGGGGAATGAGCAGTTCTTC.

This chain links TRBV27 with TRBJ2-1; the match to TRBD2 covers 10 bases. The germline CDR1 and CDR2 sequences are MNHEY and SMNVEV (reference sequence). The CDR3 is made up of 16 amino acids. The V and J ends lost 3 bases and 0 bases, in that order; junction bases with no gene match: 2. DNA of the CDR3: TGTGCCAGCAGTTTCTCTAGCGGGAGCTCCTACAATGAGCAGTTCTTC. It is translated as CASSFSSGSSYNEQFF.

The chain carries TRBV4-1 and TRBJ1-1; D is ambiguous. V lost 0 bases, J lost 0 bases, and 11 bases lay in between. The germline V gene has CDR1 MGHRA and CDR2 YSYEKL. This CDR3 has 16 residues. This CDR3 is CASSQEIWQMNTEAFF. In DNA, the CDR3 is TGCGCCAGCAGCCAAGAAATCTGGCAGATGAACACTGAAGCTTTCTTT.

The chain couples TRBV10-3 to TRBJ2-1; TRBD2 matches 8 bases. This CDR3 comprises 15 residues. J gave up 7 bases and V 4 bases, and 9 bases lay outside the gene matches. Germline assignment: CDR1 ENHRY and CDR2 SYGVKD. CDR3 nucleotide sequence: TGTGCCATCAGTGGAGGGTTAGCGGGACGAAATGAGCAGTTCTTC. This codes for CAISGGLAGRNEQFF.